The 7 T cell receptor beta chains below all came from one sample that was sequenced in a study of cytotoxic CD8 clonotypes in ibrutinib-treated CLL. Sequencing used immunoSEQ multiplex PCR; TCRdb keeps in-frame clones, though not all of them. The sample holds about 39,000 clones, 65% to 70% seen once. This specimen was PBMCs, taken at disease progression, from a patient treated with ibrutinib. The receptors derive from a human donor with chronic lymphocytic leukemia.

This chain joins TRBV11-2 and TRBJ2-3; D might be TRBD2 (7 bases). The V gene's germline CDR1 is SGHAT and CDR2 FQNNGV. Trimming pared 1 base from V and 6 bases from J, leaving 17 bases between. The CDR3 sequence is 16 residues long. The CDR3, as DNA: TGTGCCAGCAGCTTAGGACGGGGGGCCCGGAGGGATACGCAGTATTTT. Residues: CASSLGRGARRDTQYF.

The chain recombines TRBV10-3 with TRBJ2-7; D not resolved. In germline, CDR1 is ENHRY, CDR2 SYGVKD. V lost 6 bases, J lost 0 bases, and 12 bases lay in between. The CDR3 has 14 residues. The CDR3 coding sequence is TGTGCCATCAGGACAAACGGAGACTCCTACGAGCAGTACTTC. This gives the protein CAIRTNGDSYEQYF.

This clone occurred a few times. As DNA, the CDR3 is TGTGCCAGTACCTGGACTAGCGGGAGCTACGAGCAGTACTTC. As protein: CASTWTSGSYEQYF. This chain joins TRBV19 and TRBJ2-7; 13 positions match TRBD2. J was trimmed by 3 bases and V by 7 bases; bases with no gene match: 3. The CDR3 has 14 amino acids. The germline gives CDR1 LNHDA, CDR2 SQIVND (reference sequence).

This sequence joins TRBV30 and TRBJ1-2; D not resolved. Germline-derived CDR1 and CDR2 are GTSNPN and SVGIG (reference sequence). The V gene lost 3 bases and the J gene lost 4 bases, with 12 bases spanning the gap. This CDR3 comprises 13 residues. The CDR3 protein is CAWSPRAAYGYTF. As DNA, the CDR3 is TGTGCCTGGAGCCCAAGGGCAGCCTATGGCTACACCTTC.

This chain uses TRBV7-3 with TRBJ2-1; D is undetermined. Germline CDR1 SGHTA, CDR2 FQGTGA. The CDR3 spans 14 residues. V lost 5 bases to trimming and J lost 3 bases, with 11 bases between them. The CDR3 bases are TGTGCCAGCAGCCCACCCGGTCTCTACAATGAGCAGTTCTTC. Its translation: CASSPPGLYNEQFF.

The genes are TRBV19 and TRBJ2-1, with D hard to call. The CDR3 runs 14 residues. Trimming shortened V by 1 base and J by 9 bases, and 13 bases separated the two germline ends. Germline CDR1 LNHDA, CDR2 SQIVND (reference sequence). CDR3 coding DNA: TGTGCCAGTAGTATAGTCGGGCCCCGGCGTGAGCAGTTCTTC. Protein: CASSIVGPRREQFF.

The V gene is TRBV7-9, the J gene TRBJ1-2; 8 bases fit TRBD1. In germline, CDR1 is SEHNR, CDR2 FQNEAQ (reference sequence). The CDR3 covers 15 residues. Trimming took 3 bases from V and 4 from J; bases not matched to a gene: 7. This CDR3 is CASSFLHRGTYGYTF. The CDR3 region has the DNA TGTGCCAGCAGCTTCTTGCACAGGGGGACCTATGGCTACACCTTC. Full variable domain (rest looked up from reference TRBV7-9 and TRBJ1-2): DTGVSQNPRHKITKRGQNVTFRCDPISEHNRLYWYRQTLGQGPEFLTYFQNEAQLEKSRLLSDRFSAERPKGSFSTLEIQRTEQGDSAMYLCASSFLHRGTYGYTFGSGTRLTVV.